The subject of this entry is one T cell receptor beta chain. Its antigen target is currently unknown. Within one base of it there is no much larger clone, and no base qualities were kept. The record originates from a study of shared clonotypes between healthy human individuals (dated by TCRdb to 2019 to 2021). A note on the overall study: A couple of women and three men aged 18 to 49 years were included in the cohort. For each donor, CD4 naive and CD4 memory were each given three plates, CD8 naive was given two plates, and CD8 memory was given one plate. The study deeply sequenced blood TCR repertoires of about 5 healthy adults to estimate repertoire size and the extent of clonotype sharing between individuals. Different laboratories and diverse techniques were used to prepare libraries and sequence TCR repertoires, to increase sequencing depth and limit assay-specific biases. Each donor's leukapheresis produced roughly between about 0.9 and 9.5 billion PBMCs.

Using the deep immunoSEQ assay, TCR CDR3 regions were amplified from genomic DNA by multiplex PCR. Extracted genomic DNA from each cell subset was distributed evenly across all wells of several immunoSEQ 96-well plates, and each plate was treated as a replicate. For sorted subsets, around 200 ng genomic DNA, equal to 25,000 to 35,000 T cell genomes, was loaded into each replicate PCR. Purified libraries were measured with a Qubit 3.0 fluorometer, size-checked on a Bioanalyzer 2100, and measured again with the KAPA Library Quantification kit. A separate single-read 150-cycle Illumina NextSeq 550 flow cell was used to sequence each immunoSEQ 96-well plate. Processing in the source paper ran as follows. Because the immunoSEQ output included only junctional sequences and no quality scores, the filtering could not be the same as the filtering used for full-length reads. Sequences were annotated with PyIR, a Python wrapper for IgBLAST v1.9, and V/J genes and CDR3 were assigned using IMGT germline references. Reads were removed for weak V/J assignments (E-value above 1e-6), missing CDR3, stop codons, out-of-frame junctions, or ambiguous translated residues. V3J clonotypes were defined by identical inferred V gene, J gene, and CDR3 amino acid sequence. The percentage overlap between two repertoires was calculated by dividing the number of shared unique clonotypes by the size of the smaller repertoire. Repertoire richness was assessed with RTK rarefaction, the Chao1 estimator, and Recon v2.1 estimates of unobserved clonotypes. Generation probabilities were computed with OLGA for all TCRbeta clonotypes obtained by the gDNA method from a handful of donors. This is the immuneACCESS table as TCRdb keeps it, with only in-frame sequences that have V and J called. A part of the clones is gone; compared with another copy, unresolved V genes explain less than half, and the rest is unexplained. V and J calls plus clone size are reproduced from that table; the DNA served to infer D and trimming. This sample holds about 2.2 million clones; 85% to 95% were observed only once. The leading ten clones occupy about 1.7% of the sample.

Between the V and J ends, shortened by 3 bases and 2 bases respectively, the junction contains 11 bases. The CDR3 holds 14 amino acids from the cysteine to the phenylalanine. CDR3 DNA is the only sequence kept; it has 42 bases, read in frame from the first base. In the germline V gene, CDR1 corresponds to SQVTM and CDR2 to ANQGSEA. For the CD8 naive samples, CD45RO-negative cells were positively selected for CCR7, yielding a CD45RA+CCR7+ population from which TemRA cells were excluded. The donors were healthy, HIV-negative adults with no recently reported acute infections or vaccinations. All donors were Caucasian adults living in Nashville, Tennessee, USA. After blood collection by leukapheresis, PBMCs were isolated using Ficoll-Histopaque density gradient centrifugation and then cryopreserved in the vapor phase of liquid nitrogen. Analytical flow cytometry was used to check the purity and quantity of each magnetically sorted T cell population. Genomic DNA was isolated from each sorted fraction and quantified by UV absorbance on a Nanodrop 2000c.

Study-level results and caveats: Pairwise subsampling led to the expectation that sequencing depth would affect the degree of clonotype sharing among donors. About 4.5% of naive CD4, around 3.5% of naive CD8, roughly 2.4% of memory CD4, and roughly 0.4% of memory CD8 clonotypes were shared across a few donors. Even with the large sequencing depth, rarefaction of the sorted-subset datasets indicated that sequencing was incomplete. Higher generation probabilities were observed for clonotypes shared by all four sorted-subset donors than for non-shared clonotypes. Because the study included only a small number of donors, the genetic and exposure-history diversity represented was limited. Naive subsets generally had larger estimated clonotype richness than memory subsets. Only blood was sampled, and tissue TCR repertoires likely differ from those in blood.

The sequence was obtained from a young man in good health. Some clones in this sample may be carry-over from other donors' samples. The rearranged chain carries TRBV29-1 and TRBJ1-3, with no confidently assigned D gene. Sequenced input: naive CD8+ T cells from PBMCs. This sample's cell subset or site label indicates: CD45RA+CCR7+. CDR3 region: CSVDQDGAGNTIYF. The nucleotides are TGCAGCGTTGACCAAGACGGAGCTGGAAACACCATATATTTT.